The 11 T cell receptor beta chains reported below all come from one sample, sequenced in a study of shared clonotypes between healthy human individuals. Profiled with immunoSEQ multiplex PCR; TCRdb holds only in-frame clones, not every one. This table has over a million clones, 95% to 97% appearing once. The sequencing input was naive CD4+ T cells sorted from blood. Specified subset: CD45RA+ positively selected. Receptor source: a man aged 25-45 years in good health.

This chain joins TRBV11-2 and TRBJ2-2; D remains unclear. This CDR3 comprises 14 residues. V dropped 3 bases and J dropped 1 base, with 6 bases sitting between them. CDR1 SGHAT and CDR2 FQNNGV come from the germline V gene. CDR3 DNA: TGTGCCAGCAGCTTCGCAGGGAACACCGGGGAGCTGTTTTTT. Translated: CASSFAGNTGELFF.

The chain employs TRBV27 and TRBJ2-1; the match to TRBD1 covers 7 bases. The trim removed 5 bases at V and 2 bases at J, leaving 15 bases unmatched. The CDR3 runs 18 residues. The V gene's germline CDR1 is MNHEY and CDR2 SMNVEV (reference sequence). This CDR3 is CASSPRQQGLVPYNEQFF. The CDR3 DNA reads TGTGCCAGCAGTCCCCGTCAACAGGGGCTTGTGCCCTACAATGAGCAGTTCTTC.

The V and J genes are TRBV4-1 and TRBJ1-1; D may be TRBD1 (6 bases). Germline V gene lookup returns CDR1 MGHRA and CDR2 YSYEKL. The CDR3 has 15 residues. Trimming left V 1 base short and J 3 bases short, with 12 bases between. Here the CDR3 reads CASSQVGTGYTEAFF. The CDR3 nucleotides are TGCGCCAGCAGCCAAGTCGGTACAGGGTACACTGAAGCTTTCTTT.

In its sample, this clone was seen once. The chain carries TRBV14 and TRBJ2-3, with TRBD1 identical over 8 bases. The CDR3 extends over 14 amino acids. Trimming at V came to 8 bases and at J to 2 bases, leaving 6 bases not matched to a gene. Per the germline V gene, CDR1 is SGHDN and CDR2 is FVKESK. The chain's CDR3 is CASEDRGPTDTQYF. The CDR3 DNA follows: TGTGCCAGCGAAGACAGGGGCCCCACAGATACGCAGTATTTT. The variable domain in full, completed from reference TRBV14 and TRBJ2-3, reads EAGVTQFPSHSVIEKGQTVTLRCDPISGHDNLYWYRRVMGKEIKFLLHFVKESKQDESGMPNNRFLAERTGGTYSTLKVQPAELEDSGVYFCASEDRGPTDTQYFGPGTRLTVL.

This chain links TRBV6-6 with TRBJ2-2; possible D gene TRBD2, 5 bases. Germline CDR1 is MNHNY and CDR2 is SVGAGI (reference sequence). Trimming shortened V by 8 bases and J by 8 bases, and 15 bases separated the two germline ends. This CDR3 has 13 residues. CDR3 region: CASERVQTGELFF. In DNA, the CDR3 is TGTGCCAGCGAGAGGGTCCAGACTGGGGAGCTGTTTTTT.

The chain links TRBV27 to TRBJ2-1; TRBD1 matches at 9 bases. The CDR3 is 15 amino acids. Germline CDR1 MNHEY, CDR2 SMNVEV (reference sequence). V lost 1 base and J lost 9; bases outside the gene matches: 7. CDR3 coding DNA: TGTGCCAGCAGTTTATTGGCACGGGACAGGGTTGAGCAGTTCTTC. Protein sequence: CASSLLARDRVEQFF.

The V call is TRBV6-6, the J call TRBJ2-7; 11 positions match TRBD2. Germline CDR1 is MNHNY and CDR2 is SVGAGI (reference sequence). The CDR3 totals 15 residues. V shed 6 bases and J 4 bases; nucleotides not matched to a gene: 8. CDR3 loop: CASRAGLAEDYEQYF. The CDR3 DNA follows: TGTGCCAGCAGGGCGGGACTAGCGGAGGATTACGAGCAGTACTTC.

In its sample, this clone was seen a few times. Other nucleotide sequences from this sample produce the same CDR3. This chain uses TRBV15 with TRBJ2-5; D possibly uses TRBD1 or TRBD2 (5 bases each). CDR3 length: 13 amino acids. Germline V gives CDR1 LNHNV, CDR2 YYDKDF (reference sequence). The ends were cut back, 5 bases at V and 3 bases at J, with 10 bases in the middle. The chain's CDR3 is CATSRGTEETQYF. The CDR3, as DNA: TGTGCCACCAGCCGTGGGACGGAAGAGACCCAGTACTTC.

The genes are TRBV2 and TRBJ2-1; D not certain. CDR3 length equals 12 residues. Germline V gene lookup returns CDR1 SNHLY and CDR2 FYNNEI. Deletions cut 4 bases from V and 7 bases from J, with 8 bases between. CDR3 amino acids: CASSVSVNEQFF. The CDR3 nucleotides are TGTGCCAGCAGTGTCTCTGTTAATGAGCAGTTCTTC.

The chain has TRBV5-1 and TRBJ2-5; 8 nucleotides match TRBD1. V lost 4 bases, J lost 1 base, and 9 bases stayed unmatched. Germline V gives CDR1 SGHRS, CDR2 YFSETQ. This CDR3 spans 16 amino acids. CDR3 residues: CASSNTGGSVQETQYF. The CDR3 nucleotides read TGCGCCAGCAGCAATACAGGGGGGTCGGTCCAAGAGACCCAGTACTTC.

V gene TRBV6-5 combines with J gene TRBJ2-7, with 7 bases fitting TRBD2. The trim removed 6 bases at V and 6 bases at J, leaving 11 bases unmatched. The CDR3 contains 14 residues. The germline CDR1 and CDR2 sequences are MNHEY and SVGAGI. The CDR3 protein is CASRDRSGEGEQYF. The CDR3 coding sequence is TGTGCCAGCAGAGACAGATCGGGGGAGGGCGAGCAGTACTTC.